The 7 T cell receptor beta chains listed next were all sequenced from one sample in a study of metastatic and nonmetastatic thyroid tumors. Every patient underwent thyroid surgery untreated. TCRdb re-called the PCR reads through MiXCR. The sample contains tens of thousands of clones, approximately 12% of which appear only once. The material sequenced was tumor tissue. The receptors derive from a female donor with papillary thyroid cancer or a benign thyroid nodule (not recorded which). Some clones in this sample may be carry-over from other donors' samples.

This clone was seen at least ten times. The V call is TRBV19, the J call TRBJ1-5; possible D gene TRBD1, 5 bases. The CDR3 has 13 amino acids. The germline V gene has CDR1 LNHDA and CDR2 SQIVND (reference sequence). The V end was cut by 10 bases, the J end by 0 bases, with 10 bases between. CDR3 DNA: TGTGCCACCGGGGGGGGTAGCAATCAGCCCCAGCATTTT. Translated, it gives CATGGGSNQPQHF.

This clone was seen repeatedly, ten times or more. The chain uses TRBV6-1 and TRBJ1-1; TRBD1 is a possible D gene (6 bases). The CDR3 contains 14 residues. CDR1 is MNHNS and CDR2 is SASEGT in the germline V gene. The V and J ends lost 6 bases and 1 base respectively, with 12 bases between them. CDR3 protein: CASRVGQPNTEAFF. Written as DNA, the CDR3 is TGTGCCAGCAGGGTGGGACAACCGAACACTGAAGCTTTCTTT.

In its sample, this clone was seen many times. CDR3 region: CASSAPSGRIDEQYF. CDR3 DNA sequence: TGTGCCAGCAGTGCCCCCAGCGGGAGGATCGACGAGCAGTACTTC. The chain employs TRBV6-2 or TRBV6-3 and TRBJ2-7; 9 bases are a match to TRBD2. In germline, CDR1 is MNHEY, CDR2 SVGEGT. V lost 5 bases, J lost 5 bases, and 10 bases stayed unmatched. This CDR3 is built from 15 residues.

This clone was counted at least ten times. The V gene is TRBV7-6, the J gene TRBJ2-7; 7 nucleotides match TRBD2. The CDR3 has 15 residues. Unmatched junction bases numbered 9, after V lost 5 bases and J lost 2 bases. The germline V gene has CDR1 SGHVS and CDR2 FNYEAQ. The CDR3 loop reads CASSPRVAGAYEQYF. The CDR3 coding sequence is TGTGCCAGCAGCCCTAGGGTAGCGGGTGCCTACGAGCAGTACTTC.

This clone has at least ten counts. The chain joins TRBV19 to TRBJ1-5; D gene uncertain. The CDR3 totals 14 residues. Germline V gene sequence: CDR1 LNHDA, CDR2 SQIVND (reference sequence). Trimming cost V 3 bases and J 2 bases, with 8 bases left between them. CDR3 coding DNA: TGTGCCAGTAGTATTGAGTGGGGCAATCAGCCCCAGCATTTT. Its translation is CASSIEWGNQPQHF.

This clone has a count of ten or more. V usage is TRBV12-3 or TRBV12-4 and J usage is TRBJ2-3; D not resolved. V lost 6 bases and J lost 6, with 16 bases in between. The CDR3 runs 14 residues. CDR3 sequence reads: CASSRDGLADTQYF. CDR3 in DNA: TGTGCCAGCAGCCGCGACGGTTTAGCTGATACGCAGTATTTT.

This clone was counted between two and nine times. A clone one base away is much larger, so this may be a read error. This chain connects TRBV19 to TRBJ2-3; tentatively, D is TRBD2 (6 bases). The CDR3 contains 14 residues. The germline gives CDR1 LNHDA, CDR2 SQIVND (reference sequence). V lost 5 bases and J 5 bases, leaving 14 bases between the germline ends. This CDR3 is CASSGGGAEDTQYF. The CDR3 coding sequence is TGTGCCAGTAGTGGTGGCGGGGCGGAAGATACGCAGTATTTT.